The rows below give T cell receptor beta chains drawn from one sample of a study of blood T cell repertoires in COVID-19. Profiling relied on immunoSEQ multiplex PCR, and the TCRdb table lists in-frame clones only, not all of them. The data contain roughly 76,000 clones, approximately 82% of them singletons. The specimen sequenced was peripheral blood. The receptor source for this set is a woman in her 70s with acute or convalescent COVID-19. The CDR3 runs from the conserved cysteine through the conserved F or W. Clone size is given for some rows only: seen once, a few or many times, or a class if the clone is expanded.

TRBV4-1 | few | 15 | CASSQEGTSNQPQHF
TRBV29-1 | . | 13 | CSVRSYSGTEAFF
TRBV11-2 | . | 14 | CASSPWGSPREQYF
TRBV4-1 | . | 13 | CASSQGQAYEQYF
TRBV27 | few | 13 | CASSLGLNTEAFF
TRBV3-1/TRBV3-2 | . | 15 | CASSFFGVSGNTIYF
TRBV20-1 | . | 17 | CSASPNRGDLAKNIQYF
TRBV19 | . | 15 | CASSTPGIGVGELFF
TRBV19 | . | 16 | CASTPYRGHVDTEAFF
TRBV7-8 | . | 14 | CASSLREGGETQYF
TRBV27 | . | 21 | CASSLSEFSNRGRRGGTEAFF
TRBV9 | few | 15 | CASSITSGSRYEQYF
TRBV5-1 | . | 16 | CASSIRGQGDNSPLHF
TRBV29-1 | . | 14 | CSVVAREGTDTQYF
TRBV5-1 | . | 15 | CASSLDSPGYNEQFF
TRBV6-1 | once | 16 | CASSATGTAKTDTQYF
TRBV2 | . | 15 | CASMPSQTGYSPLHF
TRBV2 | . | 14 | CASSGASSNYGYTF
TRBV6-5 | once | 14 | CASSYGQGSHGYTF
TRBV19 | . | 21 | CASSMAGRGYATSATNEKLFF
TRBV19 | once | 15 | CASRGQGAGTYEQYF
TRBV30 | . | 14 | CAWRGKGINTEAFF
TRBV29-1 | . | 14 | CSAGPGTGINEQYF
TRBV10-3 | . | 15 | CAIRQGTSGANVLTF
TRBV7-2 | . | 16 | CASSLVGSGLNNEQFF
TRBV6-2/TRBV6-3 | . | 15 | CASSSPRRRQETQYF
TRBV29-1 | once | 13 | CSVGGTNTGELFF
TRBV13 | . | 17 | CASSFGTSGGGTDTQYF
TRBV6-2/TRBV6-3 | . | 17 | CASSVTTGAFSGNTIYF
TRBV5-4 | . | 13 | CASSFSPQETQYF
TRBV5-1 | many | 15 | CASRLGTASGNTIYF
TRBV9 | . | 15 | CASSYGTSDGETQYF
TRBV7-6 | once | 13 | CASSLGPDTEAFF
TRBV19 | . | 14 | CASSTGLTNEKLFF
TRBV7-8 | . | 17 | CASSLDGGTRTSTEAFF
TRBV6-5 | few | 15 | CASSPLQGFTDTQYF
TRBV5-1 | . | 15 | CASSSTGEGTDTQYF
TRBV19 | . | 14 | CASSISAGGETQYF
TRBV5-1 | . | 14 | CASSLASGSYEQYF
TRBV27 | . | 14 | CASSLSRGVKEQFF
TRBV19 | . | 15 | CASKKGGAMNTEAFF
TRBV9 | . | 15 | CASSPRTSGDYEQYF
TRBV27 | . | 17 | CASSFAPPGLAGNEQFF
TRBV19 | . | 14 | CASSIRGLYNEQFF
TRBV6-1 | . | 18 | CASSEALPRTGGPYEQYF
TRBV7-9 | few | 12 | CASSPGGYGYTF
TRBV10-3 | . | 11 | CAIGADSPLHF
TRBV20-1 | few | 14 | CSASWAGGNYEQYF